The present T cell receptor beta chain was sequenced within a study of identical twins. Germline V gene sequence: CDR1 LGHNA, CDR2 YSLEER. The CDR3 sequence is 14 residues long. The germline V and J ends were trimmed by 0 bases and 5 bases, with 7 bases remaining between them. TCRdb fed the 5' RACE reads into MiXCR, producing one record per CDR3 protein. The data show hundreds of thousands of distinct CDR3 sequences, roughly 20% seen once. This sample also appeared in a second study, on T cells expressing NK-cell markers. As reported in that work: The TCR beta repertoires were obtained from sorted CD3+CD56+NKG2C+, CD3+CD56+NKG2C- and CD3+CD56-NKG2C+ T cells. With respect to HCMV, most of the eight sequenced donors were seropositive, and one was seronegative.

The sequence was collected from a woman between 18 and 30 years old in good health. The sample comprised PBMCs. The chain combines TRBV4-3 with TRBJ2-2; no definite D call. The CDR3 sequence is CASSQDRATGELFF. In nucleotides, the CDR3 is TGCGCCAGCAGCCAAGATCGAGCGACCGGGGAGCTGTTTTTT.